A single sample is the source of the 25 T cell receptor beta chains below, sequenced in a study of blood T cells in healthy people across ages. For the second PCR, which ran for about 6 to 11 cycles, a sample-barcoded 5' primer and a J-beta primer mix were used. TCRdb reprocessed the 5' RACE reads via MiXCR and lists one record per CDR3 protein. The table lists about 1.8 million distinct CDR3 sequences, about 50% of them singletons. Source material: blood. The receptors here all came from a woman in her thirties or forties in good health.

This clonotype was seen more than once but under ten times. The chain is built from TRBV6-5 and TRBJ1-5; D is unresolved. CDR1 is MNHEY, CDR2 SVGAGI, per germline. The CDR3 has 16 residues. Trimming took 6 bases from V and 2 from J, leaving 17 bases between them. The CDR3 loop reads CASRPRGVMGNQPQHF. The CDR3 DNA reads TGTGCCAGCAGACCCCGCGGGGTGATGGGCAATCAGCCCCAGCATTTT.

The chain combines TRBV20-1 with TRBJ2-5, with 10 bases identical to TRBD2. J was trimmed by 11 bases and V by 1 base; bases with no gene match: 16. CDR3 length equals 16 residues. Germline CDR1 and CDR2: DFQATT and SNEGSKA (reference sequence). The CDR3, as DNA: TGCAGTGCTAGAGGTGGCCGGGGACTAGCGCGAGGGGAGCAGTACTTC. Translated: CSARGGRGLARGEQYF.

A word on this clonotype: The CDR3 ends on some other residue instead of the conserved phenylalanine or tryptophan, so this is likely a read error. The chain is built from TRBV20-1 and TRBJ2-5; 7 bases are shared with TRBD1. Germline V gene sequence: CDR1 DFQATT, CDR2 SNEGSKA (reference sequence). This CDR3 contains 12 residues. The V gene end was trimmed by 2 bases and the J gene end by 3 bases; junction bases not matched to a gene: 0. CDR3 loop: CSARQGEETQYV. DNA of the CDR3: TGCAGTGCTAGACAGGGGGAAGAGACCCAGTACGTC.

V is TRBV4-1 and J is TRBJ2-7; D is perhaps TRBD1 (6 bases). The CDR3 runs to 15 residues. With 2 bases removed from V and 2 bases from J, the gap between germline ends came to 13 bases. CDR1 MGHRA and CDR2 YSYEKL come from the germline V gene. The CDR3 protein is CASSQTGLSPYEQYF. CDR3 coding DNA: TGCGCCAGCAGCCAAACAGGGTTGAGTCCCTACGAGCAGTACTTC.

The J gene is TRBJ2-1, the V gene TRBV4-3; D assignment may be TRBD1 or TRBD2 (7 bases each). Germline V gives CDR1 LGHNA, CDR2 YSLEER. There are 16 residues in the CDR3. V lost 0 bases to trimming and J lost 5 bases, with 14 bases between them. The CDR3, as DNA: TGCGCCAGCAGCCAAGACGGCCCAGGGGGGGACAATGAGCAGTTCTTC. Encoded protein: CASSQDGPGGDNEQFF.

The rearrangement uses TRBV7-2 and TRBJ2-4, with TRBD2 identical over 8 bases. V lost 5 bases, J lost 1 base, and 7 bases stayed unmatched. Per the germline V gene, CDR1 is SGHTA and CDR2 is FQGNSA. CDR3 size: 16 residues. In nucleotides, the CDR3 is TGTGCCAGCAGCCCCGACCGCGGGGGGGCCAAAAACATTCAGTACTTC. Amino acids: CASSPDRGGAKNIQYF.

This clonotype was counted between two and nine times. V gene TRBV6-5 combines with J gene TRBJ2-7; D remains ambiguous. The ends were cut back, 0 bases at V and 2 bases at J, with 8 bases in the middle. Per the germline V gene, CDR1 is MNHEY and CDR2 is SVGAGI. The CDR3 has 14 amino acids. The chain's CDR3 is CASSYSVTPYEQYF. CDR3 DNA: TGTGCCAGCAGTTACTCGGTCACGCCCTACGAGCAGTACTTC.

This clonotype was recorded once. The V gene is TRBV29-1, the J gene TRBJ2-3; 8 bases agree with TRBD1. Germline V gene data show CDR1 as SQVTM and CDR2 as ANQGSEA. This CDR3 is built from 15 residues. The ends lost 5 bases at V and 3 bases at J; junction bases unmatched: 10. Written as DNA, the CDR3 is TGCAGCGTTCTCAAAGATAGGACAGGGACAGATACGCAGTATTTT. It codes for CSVLKDRTGTDTQYF.

The sample holds a few counts of this clonotype. V is TRBV18 and J is TRBJ1-1, with 8 positions matching TRBD1. Unmatched junction bases numbered 4, after V lost 3 bases and J lost 4 bases. From germline, CDR1 is KGHSH and CDR2 LQKENI. CDR3 length: 14 amino acids. CDR3 bases: TGTGCCAGCTCACCCACCACAGGGGGCACTGAAGCTTTCTTT. Encoded protein: CASSPTTGGTEAFF.

This clonotype has more than one count but fewer than ten. The chain recombines TRBV29-1 with TRBJ2-4; 8 bases are a match to TRBD1. With the DNA end fitting TRBJ2-7 better, the J assignment may be wrong. CDR1 and CDR2 from the germline V gene are SQVTM and ANQGSEA. The CDR3 spans 16 residues. CDR3 region: CSVEIGGQGLSYEQYF. CDR3 nucleotide sequence: TGCAGCGTTGAGATCGGTGGACAGGGCCTCTCCTACGAGCAGTACTTC.

This clonotype has a handful of counts. This sequence joins TRBV7-2 and TRBJ2-5, with a weak D call TRBD1 (7 bases). This CDR3 is 15 amino acids long. CDR1 is SGHTA and CDR2 is FQGNSA in the germline V gene. The V gene lost 2 bases and the J gene lost 5 bases, with 15 bases spanning the gap. The CDR3 DNA reads as TGTGCCAGCAGCTTAAGACAGGGTGGAGGGGAGACCCAGTACTTC. Translation gives CASSLRQGGGETQYF.

This clonotype was counted a few times. The chain is built from TRBV19 and TRBJ2-6; perhaps TRBD2 as D (5 bases). The CDR3 runs to 16 residues. Germline V gene sequence: CDR1 LNHDA, CDR2 SQIVND (reference sequence). Trimming pared 1 base from V and 0 bases from J, leaving 7 bases between. For the CDR3, the DNA is TGTGCCAGTAGTATAGGAGGAGGCTCTGGGGCCAACGTCCTGACTTTC. It codes for CASSIGGGSGANVLTF.

V usage is TRBV27 and J usage is TRBJ2-5; D gene ambiguous. V lost 6 bases and J 0 bases, leaving 8 bases between the germline ends. Germline V gene lookup returns CDR1 MNHEY and CDR2 SMNVEV (reference sequence). CDR3 length: 13 amino acids. The CDR3 sequence is CASSLTYQETQYF. CDR3 DNA sequence: TGTGCCAGCAGCTTAACCTACCAAGAGACCCAGTACTTC.

A word on this clonotype: Compared with germline, one end of the junction differs, possibly owing to a read error. This CDR3 is CACSSRDLLYEQYF. The CDR3, as DNA: TGTGCCTGCTCATCCCGGGACTTACTCTACGAGCAGTACTTC. The rearrangement joins TRBV18 to TRBJ2-7; a weak D match, TRBD2 (6 bases). The CDR3 loop spans 14 amino acids. CDR1 is KGHSH and CDR2 is LQKENI in the germline V gene.

This clonotype turned up a few times. The rearrangement uses TRBV20-1 and TRBJ2-3; 13 nucleotides agree with TRBD2. V shed 4 bases, J shed 2 bases, and the junction held 6 bases outside the gene matches. The length of the CDR3 is 16 residues. Germline V lookup: CDR1 DFQATT, CDR2 SNEGSKA (reference sequence). The CDR3 DNA follows: TGCAGTGCTACCCGGACTAGCGGGGGCTTCACAGATACGCAGTATTTT. Translated, it gives CSATRTSGGFTDTQYF.

This chain joins TRBV7-2 and TRBJ2-5, with D perhaps being TRBD1 or TRBD2 (6 bases each). CDR3 size: 13 residues. Germline V gene data show CDR1 as SGHTA and CDR2 as FQGNSA. CDR3 sequence: CASRGPREETQYF. CDR3 nucleotides: TGTGCATCCCGGGGGCCAAGGGAAGAGACCCAGTACTTC.

The chain carries TRBV20-1 and TRBJ2-3; the match to TRBD2 covers 10 bases. V lost 6 bases, J lost 0 bases, and 12 bases stayed unmatched. The CDR3 consists of 17 residues. CDR1 and CDR2 (germline): DFQATT, SNEGSKA (reference sequence). The CDR3 sequence: CSANLAGARPSTDTQYF. The CDR3 DNA reads TGCAGTGCCAACCTAGCGGGGGCACGGCCTAGCACAGATACGCAGTATTTT.

The chain employs TRBV7-2 and TRBJ2-5; 8 positions agree with TRBD2. Germline lookup yields CDR1 SGHTA and CDR2 FQGNSA. The CDR3 length is 15 residues. V lost 2 bases, J lost 11 bases, and 13 bases stayed unmatched. DNA for the CDR3: TGTGCCAGCAGCTTAAGCGGGGGAGGTAACAATGAGCAGTACTTC. Translated, it gives CASSLSGGGNNEQYF.

This chain links TRBV29-1 with TRBJ1-2, with D possibly TRBD1 on 5 matching bases. Germline-derived CDR1 and CDR2 are SQVTM and ANQGSEA. The CDR3 is made up of 14 amino acids. Between the trimmed V and J ends, which lost 0 bases and 5 bases, there was a span of 13 bases. The CDR3 protein is CSVEDGAQGYGYTF. In DNA, the CDR3 is TGCAGCGTTGAAGACGGTGCGCAGGGATATGGCTACACCTTC. Full variable domain (outside the CDR3, taken from reference TRBV29-1 and TRBJ1-2): SAVISQKPSRDICQRGTSLTIQCQVDSQVTMMFWYRQQPGQSLTLIATANQGSEATYESGFVIDKFPISRPNLTFSTLTVSNMSPEDSSIYLCSVEDGAQGYGYTFGSGTRLTVV.

Only a few counts were recorded for this clonotype. The V call is TRBV7-2, the J call TRBJ2-6; D uncertain. CDR3 length: 17 amino acids. Trimming removed 3 bases at V and 0 bases at J, with 12 bases between. CDR1 and CDR2 (germline): SGHTA, FQGNSA. The CDR3 DNA follows: TGTGCCAGCAGCTTGAACGGAAAGACCTCTGGGGCCAACGTCCTGACTTTC. This codes for CASSLNGKTSGANVLTF. Full variable domain (remainder filled in from reference TRBV7-2 and TRBJ2-6): GAGVSQSPSNKVTEKGKDVELRCDPISGHTALYWYRQSLGQGLEFLIYFQGNSAPDKSGLPSDRFSAERTGGSVSTLTIQRTQQEDSAVYLCASSLNGKTSGANVLTFGAGSRLTVL.

This clonotype was counted a few times. The chain carries TRBV6-2 or TRBV6-3 and TRBJ2-1; 11 nucleotides align to TRBD2. CDR1 MNHEY and CDR2 SVGEGT come from the germline V gene. This CDR3 comprises 17 residues. Trimming removed 7 bases from V and 5 bases from J; junction bases left unmatched: 13. CDR3 sequence: CASTPGWASGGNNEQFF. DNA for the CDR3: TGTGCCAGCACCCCCGGTTGGGCTAGCGGGGGGAACAATGAGCAGTTCTTC.

The rearrangement uses TRBV11-2 and TRBJ2-4, with TRBD2 matching over 7 bases. The J call is doubtful: the DNA matches TRBJ2-7 better. CDR3 length: 16 residues. Germline V gene data show CDR1 as SGHAT and CDR2 as FQNNGV. The CDR3 loop is CASSLVGGVLLYEQYF. As DNA, the CDR3 is TGTGCCAGCAGCTTAGTTGGGGGGGTTTTACTCTACGAGCAGTACTTC.

The chain links TRBV12-5 to TRBJ1-1; 7 bases are a match to TRBD1. V dropped 7 bases and J dropped 4; count of bases not matched to a gene: 6. CDR3 length: 13 residues. Germline V CDR1 and CDR2: LGHNT, FRNRAP. The CDR3 DNA reads as TGTGCTAGTGCCCTGACAGGGCTCACTGAAGCTTTCTTT. It encodes CASALTGLTEAFF.

This clonotype showed up just a few times. The gene calls are TRBV24-1 and TRBJ1-5; D ambiguous. Germline V gene lookup returns CDR1 KGHDR and CDR2 SFDVKD. The CDR3 runs to 15 residues. V shed 3 bases and J shed 0 bases, with 8 bases lying between them. In DNA form, the CDR3 reads TGTGCCACCAGTGATCCCACGGATAGCAATCAGCCCCAGCATTTT. It translates to CATSDPTDSNQPQHF.

This clonotype has a single count. The chain joins TRBV10-2 to TRBJ2-2, with 10 bases matching TRBD2. Per the germline V gene, CDR1 is WSHSY and CDR2 is SAAADI. J was trimmed by 8 bases and V by 6 bases; bases with no gene match: 9. CDR3 size: 15 residues. This chain's CDR3 is CASRSQPGLAGELFF. The CDR3 region has the DNA TGCGCCAGCAGATCGCAACCGGGACTAGCGGGGGAGCTGTTTTTT.